This T cell receptor (beta chain) was observed in a study of blood T cell repertoires in COVID-19. Profiling relied on immunoSEQ multiplex PCR, and the TCRdb table lists in-frame clones only, not all of them. The sample lists 150,000 or so clones, roughly 75% seen once, with approximately 6% in the top ten. Germline V gives CDR1 SGHAT, CDR2 FQNNGV. The CDR3 spans 12 residues. The germline V and J ends were trimmed by 3 bases and 10 bases, with 7 bases remaining between them. This chain links TRBV11-2 with TRBJ1-6, with D perhaps TRBD1 (5 bases). This clonotype originated in a woman aged 45-65 years who had recovered from COVID-19. The sample comprised PBMCs or T cells enriched from blood (not recorded which). The CDR3, as DNA: TGTGCCAGCAGCTTGGAGGGGTCACCCCTCCACTTT. Translated, it gives CASSLEGSPLHF.